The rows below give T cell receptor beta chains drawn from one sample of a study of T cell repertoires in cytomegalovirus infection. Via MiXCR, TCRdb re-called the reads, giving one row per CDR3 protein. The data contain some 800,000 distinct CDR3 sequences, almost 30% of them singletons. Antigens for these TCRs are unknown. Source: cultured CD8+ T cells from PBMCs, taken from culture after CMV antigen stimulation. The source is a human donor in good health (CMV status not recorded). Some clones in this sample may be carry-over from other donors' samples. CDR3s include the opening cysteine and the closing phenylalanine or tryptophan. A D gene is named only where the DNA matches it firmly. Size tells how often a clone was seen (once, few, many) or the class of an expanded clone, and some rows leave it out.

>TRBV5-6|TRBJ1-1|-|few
CASSLVFRVNTEAFF
TGTGCCAGCAGCTTGGTGTTTAGGGTGAACACTGAAGCTTTCTTT
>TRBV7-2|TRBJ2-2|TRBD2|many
CASSFRTSGENTGELFF
TGTGCCAGCAGCTTTAGAACTAGCGGCGAGAACACCGGGGAGCTGTTTTTT
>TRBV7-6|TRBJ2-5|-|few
CASSPPLQETQYF
TGTGCCAGCAGCCCCCCACTCCAAGAGACCCAGTACTTC
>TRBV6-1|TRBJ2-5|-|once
CASILGLSQETQYF
TGTGCCAGCATCCTGGGACTGTCCCAAGAGACCCAGTACTTC
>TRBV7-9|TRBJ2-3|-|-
CASTYWGVGDTQYF
TGTGCCAGCACCTACTGGGGGGTCGGAGATACGCAGTATTTT
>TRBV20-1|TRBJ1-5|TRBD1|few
CSAKDRGGNQPQHF
TGCAGTGCCAAGGACAGGGGAGGCAATCAGCCCCAGCATTTT
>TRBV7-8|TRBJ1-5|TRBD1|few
CASSTTGGRQPQHF
TGTGCCAGCAGTACTACAGGGGGCAGGCAGCCCCAGCATTTT
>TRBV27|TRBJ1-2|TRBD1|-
CASTSGQGPLNYGYTF
TGTGCCAGCACCTCGGGACAGGGCCCCTTAAACTATGGCTACACCTTC
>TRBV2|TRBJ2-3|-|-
CASSETGSYGTDTQYF
TGTGCCAGCAGTGAAACGGGGAGTTACGGCACAGATACGCAGTATTTT
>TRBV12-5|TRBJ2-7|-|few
CASGSPYEQYF
TGTGCTAGTGGTTCCCCCTACGAGCAGTACTTC
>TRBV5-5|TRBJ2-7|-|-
CASSLRQALTYEQYF
TGTGCCAGCAGCTTGCGACAGGCGCTGACCTACGAGCAGTACTTC
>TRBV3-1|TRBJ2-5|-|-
CASTFRETQYF
TGTGCCAGCACCTTTCGGGAGACCCAGTACTTC
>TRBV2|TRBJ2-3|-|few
CASSGKFRQDSRDTQYF
TGTGCCAGCAGTGGGAAATTTCGACAGGACTCTCGGGATACGCAGTATTTT
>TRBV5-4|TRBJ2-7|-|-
CASSLENQYYEQYF
TGTGCCAGCAGCTTGGAGAACCAGTACTACGAGCAGTACTTC
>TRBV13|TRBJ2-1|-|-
CASNLSSDYEQFF
TGTGCCAGCAACCTCTCATCGGACTATGAGCAGTTCTTC
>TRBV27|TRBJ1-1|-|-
CASSRAPSSNTEAFF
TGTGCCAGCAGTCGGGCACCGTCCTCGAACACTGAAGCTTTCTTT